This entry describes one TCR beta chain. Profiled with immunoSEQ multiplex PCR; TCRdb holds only in-frame clones, not every one. The table lists under 250,000 clones, about 90% of them singletons. This specimen comes from a study of blood T cell repertoires in COVID-19. Study details: The analysed material was cDNA or gDNA that came from T cells, B-cell-depleted T cells, or PBMCs.

V was cut by 0 bases and J by 2 bases, with 8 bases left in between. Germline V CDR1 and CDR2: SGHRS, YFSETQ. This CDR3 is built from 15 residues. Specimen: peripheral blood. This clonotype was sampled from a man aged 25 to 45 with COVID-19, enrolled during active disease. The chain links TRBV5-1 to TRBJ2-2; a possible D gene is TRBD1 (5 bases). The CDR3 here is CASSLGTSNTGELFF. DNA for the CDR3: TGCGCCAGCAGCTTGGGGACATCCAACACCGGGGAGCTGTTTTTT.